This T cell receptor (beta chain) was profiled in a study of blood T cell repertoires in COVID-19. Germline V gives CDR1 MGHRA, CDR2 YSYEKL. The CDR3 extends over 15 amino acids. V shed 1 base and J 4 bases; nucleotides not matched to a gene: 6. Some clones are missing from TCRdb's copy, which holds only in-frame ones; the method was immunoSEQ multiplex PCR. This sample has about 170,000 clones; around four fifths occur once, and the top ten carry less than 4.5%. Sequencing used PBMCs or T cells enriched from blood (not recorded which). This clonotype was sampled from a woman aged 50 to 60 in a cohort exposed to, infected with or recovered from COVID-19 (not recorded which). The chain uses TRBV4-1 and TRBJ1-1; 7 nucleotides align to TRBD1. The CDR3 DNA is TGCGCCAGCAGCCAAGTTGCGGACAGGCCCACTGAAGCTTTCTTT. It codes for CASSQVADRPTEAFF.